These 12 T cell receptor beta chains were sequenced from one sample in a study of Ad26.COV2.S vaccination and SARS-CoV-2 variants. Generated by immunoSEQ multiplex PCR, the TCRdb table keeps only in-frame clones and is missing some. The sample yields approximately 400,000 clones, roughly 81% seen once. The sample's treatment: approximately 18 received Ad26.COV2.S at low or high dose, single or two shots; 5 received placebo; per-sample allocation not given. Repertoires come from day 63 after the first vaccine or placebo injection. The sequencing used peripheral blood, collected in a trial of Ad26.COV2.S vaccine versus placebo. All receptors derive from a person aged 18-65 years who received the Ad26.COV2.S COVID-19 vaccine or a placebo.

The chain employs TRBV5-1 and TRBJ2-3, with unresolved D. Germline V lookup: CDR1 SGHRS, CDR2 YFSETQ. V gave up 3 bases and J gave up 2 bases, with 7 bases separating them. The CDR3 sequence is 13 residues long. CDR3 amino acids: CASSSYYTDTQYF. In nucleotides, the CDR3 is TGCGCCAGCAGCTCCTATTACACAGATACGCAGTATTTT.

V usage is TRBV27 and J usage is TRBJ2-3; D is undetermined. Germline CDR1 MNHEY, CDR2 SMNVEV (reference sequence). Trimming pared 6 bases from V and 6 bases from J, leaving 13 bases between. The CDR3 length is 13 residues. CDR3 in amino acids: CASSHLMGDTQYF. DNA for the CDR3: TGTGCCAGCAGCCACCTTATGGGTGATACGCAGTATTTT.

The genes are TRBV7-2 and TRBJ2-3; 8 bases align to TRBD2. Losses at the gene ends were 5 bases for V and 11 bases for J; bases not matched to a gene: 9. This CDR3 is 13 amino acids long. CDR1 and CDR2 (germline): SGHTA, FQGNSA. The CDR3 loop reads CASSTDGGGMQYF. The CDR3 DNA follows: TGTGCCAGCAGCACCGACGGGGGGGGCATGCAGTATTTT.

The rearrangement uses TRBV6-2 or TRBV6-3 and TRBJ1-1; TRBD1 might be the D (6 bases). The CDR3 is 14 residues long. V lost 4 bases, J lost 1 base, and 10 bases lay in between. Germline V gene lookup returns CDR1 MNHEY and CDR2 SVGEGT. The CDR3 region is CASSFYRENTEAFF. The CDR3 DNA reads TGTGCCAGCAGTTTCTACAGGGAGAACACTGAAGCTTTCTTT.

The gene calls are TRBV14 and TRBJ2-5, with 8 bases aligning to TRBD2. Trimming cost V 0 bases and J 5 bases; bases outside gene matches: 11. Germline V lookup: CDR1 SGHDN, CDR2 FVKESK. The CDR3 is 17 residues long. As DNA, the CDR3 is TGTGCCAGCAGCCAAGATTTGGGGACTAGTCGGTTTGAGACCCAGTACTTC. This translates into CASSQDLGTSRFETQYF.

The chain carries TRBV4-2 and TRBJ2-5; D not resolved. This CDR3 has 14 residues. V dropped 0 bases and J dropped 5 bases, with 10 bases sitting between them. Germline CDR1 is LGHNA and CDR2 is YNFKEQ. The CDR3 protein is CASSQELVEETQYF. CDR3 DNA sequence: TGTGCCAGCAGCCAAGAGCTGGTGGAGGAGACCCAGTACTTC.

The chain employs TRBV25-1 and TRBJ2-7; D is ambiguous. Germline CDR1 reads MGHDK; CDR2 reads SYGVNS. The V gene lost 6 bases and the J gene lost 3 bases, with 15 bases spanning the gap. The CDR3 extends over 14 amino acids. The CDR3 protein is CASSGALTFYEQYF. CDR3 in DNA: TGTGCCAGCAGCGGAGCCTTAACTTTCTACGAGCAGTACTTC.

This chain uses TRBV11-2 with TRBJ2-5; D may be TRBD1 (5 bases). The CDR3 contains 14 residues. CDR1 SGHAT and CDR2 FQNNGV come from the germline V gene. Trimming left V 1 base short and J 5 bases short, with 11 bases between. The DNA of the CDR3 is TGTGCCAGCAGCTTAGGGCAGGGCAGGGAGACCCAGTACTTC. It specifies CASSLGQGRETQYF.

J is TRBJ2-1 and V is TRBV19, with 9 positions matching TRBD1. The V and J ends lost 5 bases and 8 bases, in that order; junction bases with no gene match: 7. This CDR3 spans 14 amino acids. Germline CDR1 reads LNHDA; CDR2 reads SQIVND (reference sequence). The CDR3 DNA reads TGTGCCAGTAGTTCCGGGACAGGGTTGGATGAGCAGTTCTTC. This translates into CASSSGTGLDEQFF.

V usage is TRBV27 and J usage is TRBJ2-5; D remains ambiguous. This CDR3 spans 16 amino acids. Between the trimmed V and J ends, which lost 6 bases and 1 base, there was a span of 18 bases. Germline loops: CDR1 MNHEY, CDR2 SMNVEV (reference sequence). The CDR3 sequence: CASRSRPFSLQETQYF. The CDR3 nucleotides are TGTGCCAGCAGATCAAGACCCTTTTCCCTCCAAGAGACCCAGTACTTC.

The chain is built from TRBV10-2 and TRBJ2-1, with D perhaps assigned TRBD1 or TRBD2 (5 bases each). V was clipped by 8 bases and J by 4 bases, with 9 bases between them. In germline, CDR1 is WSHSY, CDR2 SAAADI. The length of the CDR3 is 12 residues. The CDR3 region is CASGDRYNEQFF. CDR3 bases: TGCGCCAGCGGGGACCGTTACAATGAGCAGTTCTTC.

In DNA, the CDR3 is TGTGCCAGCAGCTTCTCCCCCTCGGATCATACGCAGTATTTT. It translates to CASSFSPSDHTQYF. The V and J genes are TRBV7-2 and TRBJ2-3, with D hard to call. Per the germline V gene, CDR1 is SGHTA and CDR2 is FQGNSA. The V and J ends lost 3 bases and 7 bases respectively, with 14 bases between them. This CDR3 has 14 amino acids.